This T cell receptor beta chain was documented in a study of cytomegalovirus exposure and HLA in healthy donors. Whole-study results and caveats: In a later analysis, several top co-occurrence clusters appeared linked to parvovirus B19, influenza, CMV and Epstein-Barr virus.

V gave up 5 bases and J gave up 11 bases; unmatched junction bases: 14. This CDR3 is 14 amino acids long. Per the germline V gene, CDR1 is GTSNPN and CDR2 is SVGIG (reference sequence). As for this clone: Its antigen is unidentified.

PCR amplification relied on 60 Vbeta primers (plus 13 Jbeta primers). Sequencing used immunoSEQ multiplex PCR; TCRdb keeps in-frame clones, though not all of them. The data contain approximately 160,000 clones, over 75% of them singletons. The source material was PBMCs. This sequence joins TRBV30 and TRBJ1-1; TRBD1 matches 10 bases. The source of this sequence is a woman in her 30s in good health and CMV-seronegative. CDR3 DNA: TGTGCCTGGGTTCCGGGACAGGGGCCCCGGGAGGCTTTCTTT. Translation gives CAWVPGQGPREAFF.